This entry features one TCR beta chain sequence. The assay was immunoSEQ multiplex PCR, and TCRdb's table has in-frame clones only and misses some. This table has 62,000 or so clones, roughly 87% appearing once. These data originate in a study of blood T cell repertoires in COVID-19. Study details: COVID-19 samples from acute and convalescent phases originated in the United States, Italy and Spain. Sample material is recorded as cDNA or gDNA derived from T cells, B-cell-depleted T cells, or PBMCs.

This CDR3 has 16 residues. Germline V lookup: CDR1 LNHNV, CDR2 YYDKDF (reference sequence). Trimming took 0 bases from V and 1 from J, leaving 12 bases between them. Source material: peripheral blood. This sequence originates from a man aged 50 to 60 with active COVID-19. The chain recombines TRBV15 with TRBJ1-1; D is unclear. The CDR3 loop is CATSRDNPGPNTEAFF. The CDR3 nucleotides are TGTGCCACCAGCAGAGATAATCCTGGGCCGAACACTGAAGCTTTCTTT.